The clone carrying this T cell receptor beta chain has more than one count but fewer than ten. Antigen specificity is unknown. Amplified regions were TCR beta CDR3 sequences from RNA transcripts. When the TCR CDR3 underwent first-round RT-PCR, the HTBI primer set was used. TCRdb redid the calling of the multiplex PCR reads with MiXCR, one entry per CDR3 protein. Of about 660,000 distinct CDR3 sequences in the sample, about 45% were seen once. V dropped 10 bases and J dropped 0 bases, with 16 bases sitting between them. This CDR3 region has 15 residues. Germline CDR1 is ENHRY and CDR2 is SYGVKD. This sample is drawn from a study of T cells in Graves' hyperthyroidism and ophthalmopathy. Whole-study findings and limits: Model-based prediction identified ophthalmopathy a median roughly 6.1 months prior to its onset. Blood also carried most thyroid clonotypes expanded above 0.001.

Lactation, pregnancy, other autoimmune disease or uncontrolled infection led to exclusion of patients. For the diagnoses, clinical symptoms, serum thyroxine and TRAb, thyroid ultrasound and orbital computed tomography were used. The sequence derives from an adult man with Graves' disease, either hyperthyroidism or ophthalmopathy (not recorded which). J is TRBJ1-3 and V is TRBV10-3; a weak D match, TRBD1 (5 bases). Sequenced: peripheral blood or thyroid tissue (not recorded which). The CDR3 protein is CATSGVLHSGNTIYF. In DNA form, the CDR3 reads TGTGCCACCTCGGGGGTCCTCCACTCTGGAAACACCATATATTTT.